The clone carrying this T cell receptor (beta chain) has just a few counts. What it binds is not known. This specimen belongs to a study of T cells after yellow fever vaccination. MiXCR, applied by TCRdb to the 5' RACE reads, yields one record per CDR3 protein. The data contain 100,000 to 150,000 distinct CDR3 sequences, more than 6.5% of them singletons. Findings and limits, study-wide: The booster saw the reappearance of most primary-vaccination clones (around 96% CD4, less than 90% CD8).

V was trimmed by 3 bases and J by 5 bases, leaving 15 bases between them. Germline-derived CDR1 and CDR2 are MNHNS and SASEGT. This CDR3 has 15 residues. The sample was CD4+ T cells sorted from PBMCs, taken roughly 10 days after the first yellow fever vaccination. This clonotype originated in a man younger than 30 who received the YFV17D yellow fever vaccine. The V call is TRBV6-1, the J call TRBJ2-3, with D perhaps matching TRBD2 (5 bases). The CDR3 nucleotides read TGTGCCAGCAGTGATGCGACTCGGAGCGGAGATACGCAGTATTTT. Translation: CASSDATRSGDTQYF.